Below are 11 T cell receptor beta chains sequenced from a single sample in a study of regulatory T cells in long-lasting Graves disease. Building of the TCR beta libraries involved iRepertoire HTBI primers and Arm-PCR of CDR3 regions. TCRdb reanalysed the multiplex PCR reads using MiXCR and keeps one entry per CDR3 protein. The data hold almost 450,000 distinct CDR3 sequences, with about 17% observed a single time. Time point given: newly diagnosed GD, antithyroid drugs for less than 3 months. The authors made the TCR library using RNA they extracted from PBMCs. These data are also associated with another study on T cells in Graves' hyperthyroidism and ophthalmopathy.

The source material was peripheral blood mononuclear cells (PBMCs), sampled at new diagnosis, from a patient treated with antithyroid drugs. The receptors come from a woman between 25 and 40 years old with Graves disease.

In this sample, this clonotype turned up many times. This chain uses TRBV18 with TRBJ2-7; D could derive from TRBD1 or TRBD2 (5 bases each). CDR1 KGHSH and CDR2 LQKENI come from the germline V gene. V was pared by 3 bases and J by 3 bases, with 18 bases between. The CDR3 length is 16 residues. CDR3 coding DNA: TGTGCCAGCTCACCGCCTGCCGGGACCCCTGTCTACGAGCAGTACTTC. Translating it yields CASSPPAGTPVYEQYF.

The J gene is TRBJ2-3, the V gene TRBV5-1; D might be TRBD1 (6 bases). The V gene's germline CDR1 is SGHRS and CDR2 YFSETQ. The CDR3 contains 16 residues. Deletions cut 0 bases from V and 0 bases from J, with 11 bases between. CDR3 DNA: TGCGCCAGCAGCTTGGTATTGGGGACAAGCACAGATACGCAGTATTTT. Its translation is CASSLVLGTSTDTQYF.

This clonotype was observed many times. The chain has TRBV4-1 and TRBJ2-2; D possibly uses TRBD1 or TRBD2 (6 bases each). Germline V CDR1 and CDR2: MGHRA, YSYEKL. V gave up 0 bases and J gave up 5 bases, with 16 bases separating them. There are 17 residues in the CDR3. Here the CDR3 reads CASSQEEGIGGTGELFF. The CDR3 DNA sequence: TGCGCCAGCAGCCAAGAGGAGGGGATAGGGGGGACCGGGGAGCTGTTTTTT.

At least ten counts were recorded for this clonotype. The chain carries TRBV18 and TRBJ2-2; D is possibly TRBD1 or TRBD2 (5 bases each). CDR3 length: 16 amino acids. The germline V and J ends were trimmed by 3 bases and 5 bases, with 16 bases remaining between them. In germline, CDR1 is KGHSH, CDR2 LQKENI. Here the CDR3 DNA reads TGTGCCAGCTCACCGGGTGGCCGGGGACGGACCGGGGAGCTGTTTTTT. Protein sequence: CASSPGGRGRTGELFF.

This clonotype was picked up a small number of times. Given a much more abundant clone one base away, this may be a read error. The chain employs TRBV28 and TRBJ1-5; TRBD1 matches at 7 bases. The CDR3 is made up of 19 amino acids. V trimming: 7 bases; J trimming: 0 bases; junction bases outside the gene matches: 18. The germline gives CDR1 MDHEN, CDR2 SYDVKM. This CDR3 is CASIPLDRVTLYSNQPQHF. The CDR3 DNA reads TGTGCCAGCATTCCTCTAGACAGGGTGACTCTCTATAGCAATCAGCCCCAGCATTTT. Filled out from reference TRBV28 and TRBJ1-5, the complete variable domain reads DVKVTQSSRYLVKRTGEKVFLECVQDMDHENMFWYRQDPGLGLRLIYFSYDVKMKEKGDIPEGYSVSREKKERFSLILESASTNQTSMYLCASIPLDRVTLYSNQPQHFGDGTRLSIL.

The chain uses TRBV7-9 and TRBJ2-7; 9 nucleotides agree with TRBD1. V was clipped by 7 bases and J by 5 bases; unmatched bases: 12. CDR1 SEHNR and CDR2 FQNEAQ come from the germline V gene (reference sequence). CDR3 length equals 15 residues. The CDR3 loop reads CASNLYPDRGNEQYF. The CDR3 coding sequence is TGTGCCAGCAACCTTTATCCCGACAGGGGGAACGAGCAGTACTTC.

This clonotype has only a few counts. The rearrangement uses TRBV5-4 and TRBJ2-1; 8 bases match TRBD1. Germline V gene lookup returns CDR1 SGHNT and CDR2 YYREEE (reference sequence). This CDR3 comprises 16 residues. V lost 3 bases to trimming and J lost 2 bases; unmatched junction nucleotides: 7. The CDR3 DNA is TGTGCCAGCAGCTCCCTGGACAGGGTCGCCTACAATGAGCAGTTCTTC. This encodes CASSSLDRVAYNEQFF.

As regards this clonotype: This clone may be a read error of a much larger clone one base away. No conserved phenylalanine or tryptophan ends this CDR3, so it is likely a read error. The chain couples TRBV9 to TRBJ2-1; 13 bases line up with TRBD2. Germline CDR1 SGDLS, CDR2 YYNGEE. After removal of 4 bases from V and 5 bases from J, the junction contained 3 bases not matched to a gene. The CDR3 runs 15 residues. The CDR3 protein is CASSRTSGRDNEQFS. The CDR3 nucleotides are TGTGCCAGCAGCAGAACTAGCGGGAGGGACAATGAGCAGTTCTCC.

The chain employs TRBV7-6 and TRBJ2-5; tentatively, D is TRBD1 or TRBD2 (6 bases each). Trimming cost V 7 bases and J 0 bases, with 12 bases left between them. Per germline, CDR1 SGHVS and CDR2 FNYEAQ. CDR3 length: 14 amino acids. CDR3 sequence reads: CASKWGANQETQYF. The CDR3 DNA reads TGTGCCAGCAAATGGGGGGCTAACCAAGAGACCCAGTACTTC.

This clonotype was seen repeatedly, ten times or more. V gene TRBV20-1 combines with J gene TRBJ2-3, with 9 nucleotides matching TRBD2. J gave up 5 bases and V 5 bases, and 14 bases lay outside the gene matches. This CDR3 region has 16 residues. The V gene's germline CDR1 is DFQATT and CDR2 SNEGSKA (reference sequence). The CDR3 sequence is CSAASLAGAEGDTQYF. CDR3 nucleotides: TGCAGTGCTGCGTCTTTAGCGGGAGCGGAGGGAGATACGCAGTATTTT.

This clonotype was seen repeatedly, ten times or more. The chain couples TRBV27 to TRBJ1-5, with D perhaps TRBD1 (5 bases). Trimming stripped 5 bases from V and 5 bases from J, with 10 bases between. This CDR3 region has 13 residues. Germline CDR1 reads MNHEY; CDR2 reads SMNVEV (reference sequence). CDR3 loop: CASSVGLHQPQHF. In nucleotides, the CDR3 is TGTGCCAGCAGTGTGGGACTACATCAGCCCCAGCATTTT.